This T cell receptor beta chain is from a study of CD8 T cells in Susac syndrome. cDNA came from about 0.5 to 1 ug RNA primed by random hexamers. TCRdb re-derived calls from the immunoSEQ multiplex PCR reads in MiXCR, one entry per CDR3 protein. The data hold about 130,000 distinct CDR3 sequences, with over 80% observed a single time. The V and J ends lost 7 bases and 3 bases respectively, with 15 bases between them. The CDR3 contains 14 residues. Germline V gene data show CDR1 as MNHEY and CDR2 as SMNVEV (reference sequence). This clonotype was seen a single time. The chain combines TRBV27 with TRBJ1-1; D is perhaps TRBD1 (6 bases). Sequencing was carried out using CD8+ T cells from PBMCs. This sequence originates from a human donor with multiple sclerosis. The CDR3 bases are TGTGCCAGCACACCCGTACAGGGATACACTGAAGCTTTCTTT. This gives the protein CASTPVQGYTEAFF.